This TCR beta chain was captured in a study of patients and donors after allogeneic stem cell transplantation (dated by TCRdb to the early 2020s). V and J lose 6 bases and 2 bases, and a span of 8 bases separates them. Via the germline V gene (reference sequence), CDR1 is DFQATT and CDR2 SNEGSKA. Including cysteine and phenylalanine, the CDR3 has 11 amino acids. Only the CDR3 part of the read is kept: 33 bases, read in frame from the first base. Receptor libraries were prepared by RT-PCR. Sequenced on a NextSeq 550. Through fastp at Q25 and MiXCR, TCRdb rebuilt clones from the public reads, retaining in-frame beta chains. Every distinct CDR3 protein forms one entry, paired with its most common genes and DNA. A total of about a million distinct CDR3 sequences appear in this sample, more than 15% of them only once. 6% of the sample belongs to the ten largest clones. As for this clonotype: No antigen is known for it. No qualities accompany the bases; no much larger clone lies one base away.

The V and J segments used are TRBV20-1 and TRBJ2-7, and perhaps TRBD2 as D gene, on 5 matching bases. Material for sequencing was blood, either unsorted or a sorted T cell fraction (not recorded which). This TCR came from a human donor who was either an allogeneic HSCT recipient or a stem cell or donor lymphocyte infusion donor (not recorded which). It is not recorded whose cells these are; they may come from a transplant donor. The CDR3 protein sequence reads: CSAGLPYEQYF. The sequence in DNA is TGCAGTGCAGGACTTCCCTACGAGCAGTACTTC.